This T cell receptor (beta chain) appears in the sequencing data of a study of control samples from healthy donors and cancer patients. The CDR3 contains 14 residues. V lost 8 bases, J lost 1 base, and 5 bases stayed unmatched. CDR1 and CDR2 from the germline V gene are WSHSY and SAAADI. Sequencing was performed with immunoSEQ multiplex PCR; in TCRdb, only in-frame clones are kept and a portion is missing. The sample lists under 200,000 clones, roughly 89% seen once, with about 1.4% in the top ten. The chain combines TRBV10-2 with TRBJ2-5, with 9 bases identical to TRBD1. The sample comprised blood. This sequence originates from a woman under 40 in good health. This CDR3 is CASSGTGTQETQYF. The CDR3, as DNA: TGCGCCAGCTCCGGGACAGGGACCCAAGAGACCCAGTACTTC.